A selection of T cell receptor beta chains follows, all from one sample in a study of blood T cell repertoires in COVID-19. The table came from immunoSEQ multiplex PCR; TCRdb's copy has only in-frame clones and leaves some out. This sample has about 110,000 clones, with around 91% found just once. Sequencing was done on a sample of peripheral blood. The receptors here all came from a woman older than 75 with acute or convalescent COVID-19. The conserved cysteine and the conserved F or W are not part of the CDR3 here.

J gene | V gene | CDR3 protein
TRBJ1-2 | TRBV6-5 | ASSYSGSGGGYT
TRBJ1-2 | TRBV7-2 | ASSDLMNYGYT
TRBJ1-5 | TRBV30 | AWSVRWRRQGELQPQH
TRBJ2-3 | TRBV3-1/TRBV3-2 | ASSPTSGNTDTQY
TRBJ2-1 | TRBV10-3 | AIKRQGSSYNEQF
TRBJ1-3 | TRBV28 | ASSSLTNSGNTIY
TRBJ1-4 | TRBV6-5 | ASRGGGLINEKLF
TRBJ1-1 | TRBV12-3/TRBV12-4 | ASSFVLNTEAF
TRBJ2-7 | TRBV27 | ASSSFEGLYRGHEQY
TRBJ1-2 | TRBV5-1 | ASSFGTGGGYGYT
TRBJ1-5 | TRBV6-1 | ASSEGLTPLQPQH
TRBJ1-1 | TRBV2 | ASRAAGFTTEAF
TRBJ2-2 | TRBV27 | ASRPTERGYTGELF
TRBJ2-1 | TRBV19 | ASSIAGGQGTFNEQF
TRBJ1-4 | TRBV2 | ARRDTAGEKLF
TRBJ1-5 | TRBV6-1 | ASSEQGLAGQPQH
TRBJ1-4 | TRBV6-5 | ASSKTGTNEKLF
TRBJ1-1 | TRBV2 | ASSDPLHLNTEAF
TRBJ1-2 | TRBV7-2 | AIGGGSYGYT
TRBJ1-2 | TRBV27 | ASSFAGPRDKANYGYT
TRBJ1-2 | TRBV2 | ASRPHRNRDREYYGYT
TRBJ1-5 | TRBV28 | ASSLWGTGSNQPQH
TRBJ2-4 | TRBV30 | AWRGQGLQY
TRBJ2-5 | TRBV15 | ATSRDRSGSIDQETQY
TRBJ2-1 | TRBV5-4 | ASSISSGGVQGEQF
TRBJ2-2 | TRBV28 | ATEQLRVPRGRTAGELF
TRBJ2-7 | TRBV28 | ASSRSGRVLEQY
TRBJ2-1 | TRBV9 | ASSRTSGLQGSYNEQF
TRBJ1-2 | TRBV7-2 | ASRHLGGTSNYGYT
TRBJ2-5 | TRBV7-7 | ASSPTRLAGGQETQY
TRBJ1-3 | TRBV27 | ASSPLQVNSGNTIY
TRBJ2-4 | TRBV27 | ASSLTGGYIQY
TRBJ1-5 | TRBV6-5 | ASSYSNTGSQPQH
TRBJ2-7 | TRBV2 | ASSAQGKQY
TRBJ1-1 | TRBV7-9 | ASSSRNTGGATEAF
TRBJ1-4 | TRBV5-1 | ASSLGQATNEKLF
TRBJ1-2 | TRBV18 | ASSPDRLTNYGYT
TRBJ2-5 | TRBV6-1 | ASSEPGRQETQY
TRBJ2-5 | TRBV6-5 | ASSLLAGSQETQY
TRBJ2-2 | TRBV7-3 | ASSITGSTGELF
TRBJ2-7 | TRBV11-2 | ASSLDVRAGEQY
TRBJ2-7 | TRBV28 | ASNNRGNSYEQY
TRBJ2-7 | TRBV13 | ASSPPGAGLAGSYEQY
TRBJ2-5 | TRBV2 | ASSERGTRKTQY
TRBJ2-3 | TRBV19 | ASTPAPGLAVDTQY
TRBJ2-7 | TRBV19 | ASSIEDRGTYEQY
TRBJ1-2 | TRBV16 | ASSQSSVNYGYT
TRBJ1-2 | TRBV6-2/TRBV6-3 | ASSLQVYGYT
TRBJ1-2 | TRBV5-5 | ASSFLGQGSYGYT
TRBJ1-1 | TRBV13 | ASSLGLRGWTEAF
TRBJ2-7 | TRBV5-1 | ASSLGDLSYEQY
TRBJ2-7 | TRBV30 | AWSETSGGRQY
TRBJ2-5 | TRBV9 | ASSVLAGRQETQY
TRBJ2-5 | TRBV6-5 | ASRGQGDGKTQY
TRBJ2-7 | TRBV7-2 | ASSSPPQGAFYEQY
TRBJ2-3 | TRBV10-1 | ASSSGTSGGTDTQY
TRBJ2-1 | TRBV7-6 | ASSLRESGTSGDNEQF